The rows below give T cell receptor beta chains drawn from one sample of a study of blood T cell repertoires in COVID-19. The assay was immunoSEQ multiplex PCR, and TCRdb's table has in-frame clones only and misses some. This table has over 450,000 clones, roughly 87% appearing once. Sequenced: peripheral blood. These receptors all stem from a young man with COVID-19, enrolled during active disease. The CDR3 runs from the conserved cysteine through the conserved F or W. Each record gives: CDR3 protein, CDR3 DNA, clone size, V gene, D gene, CDR3 length, J gene. A D gene is named only where the DNA matches it firmly. Clone sizes are given selectively: once, few, many, or a class where the clone is expanded.

cdr3_aa: CASSVRQGAHEQYF
cdr3_nt: TGTGCCAGCAGCGTGAGACAGGGGGCCCACGAGCAGTACTTC
clone_size: once
v_call: TRBV2
d_call: TRBD1
cdr3_length: 14
j_call: TRBJ2-7

cdr3_aa: CASSKGTPQPPTDTQYF
cdr3_nt: TGCGCCAGCAGCAAAGGGACTCCACAACCTCCGACAGATACGCAGTATTTT
clone_size: .
v_call: TRBV5-1
d_call: .
cdr3_length: 17
j_call: TRBJ2-3

cdr3_aa: CASRNPGARRETQYF
cdr3_nt: TGTGCCAGCAGAAACCCCGGCGCGAGGCGGGAGACCCAGTACTTC
clone_size: .
v_call: TRBV21-1
d_call: .
cdr3_length: 15
j_call: TRBJ2-5

cdr3_aa: CATDRDYDTTDTQYF
cdr3_nt: TGTGCCACGGACAGGGACTACGATACCACAGATACGCAGTATTTT
clone_size: .
v_call: TRBV2
d_call: .
cdr3_length: 15
j_call: TRBJ2-3

cdr3_aa: CASSFGEGEQFF
cdr3_nt: TGTGCCAGCAGTTTCGGCGAGGGAGAGCAGTTCTTC
clone_size: .
v_call: TRBV27
d_call: .
cdr3_length: 12
j_call: TRBJ2-1

cdr3_aa: CASNFERGQSDTQYF
cdr3_nt: TGCGCCAGTAATTTCGAGCGGGGCCAGTCAGATACGCAGTATTTT
clone_size: .
v_call: TRBV5-1
d_call: TRBD2
cdr3_length: 15
j_call: TRBJ2-3

cdr3_aa: CASSSMNTGELFF
cdr3_nt: TGTGCCAGCAGTTCCATGAACACCGGGGAGCTGTTTTTT
clone_size: .
v_call: TRBV12-3/TRBV12-4
d_call: .
cdr3_length: 13
j_call: TRBJ2-2

cdr3_aa: CASSVLFRNTEAFF
cdr3_nt: TGTGCCAGCAGTGTCCTGTTTAGAAACACTGAAGCTTTCTTT
clone_size: .
v_call: TRBV2
d_call: .
cdr3_length: 14
j_call: TRBJ1-1

cdr3_aa: CASTYLDSGEQFF
cdr3_nt: TGTGCCAGCACCTACCTTGACTCCGGCGAGCAGTTCTTC
clone_size: .
v_call: TRBV7-8
d_call: .
cdr3_length: 13
j_call: TRBJ2-1

cdr3_aa: CASSEGGETEAFF
cdr3_nt: TGTGCCAGCAGTGAAGGGGGGGAGACTGAAGCTTTCTTT
clone_size: .
v_call: TRBV2
d_call: .
cdr3_length: 13
j_call: TRBJ1-1

cdr3_aa: CASSLGGRGDQPQHF
cdr3_nt: TGTGCCAGCAGCTTGGGGGGCAGGGGGGATCAGCCCCAGCATTTT
clone_size: .
v_call: TRBV5-6
d_call: TRBD1
cdr3_length: 15
j_call: TRBJ1-5

cdr3_aa: CASSPAGAGYEQYF
cdr3_nt: TGTGCCAGCTCACCTGCAGGGGCTGGCTACGAGCAGTACTTC
clone_size: .
v_call: TRBV18
d_call: .
cdr3_length: 14
j_call: TRBJ2-7

cdr3_aa: CASSYSAPSPYEQYF
cdr3_nt: TGTGCCAGCAGTTACTCGGCACCATCACCCTACGAGCAGTACTTC
clone_size: .
v_call: TRBV6-5
d_call: .
cdr3_length: 15
j_call: TRBJ2-7

cdr3_aa: CASSRRTSGTYEQYF
cdr3_nt: TGTGCCAGCAGCCGTCGGACTAGCGGGACCTACGAGCAGTACTTC
clone_size: .
v_call: TRBV28
d_call: TRBD2
cdr3_length: 15
j_call: TRBJ2-7

cdr3_aa: CASSLGGLETQYF
cdr3_nt: TGTGCCAGCAGCTTAGGAGGGTTAGAGACCCAGTACTTC
clone_size: .
v_call: TRBV11-3
d_call: .
cdr3_length: 13
j_call: TRBJ2-5

cdr3_aa: CASSGNRATGEQYF
cdr3_nt: TGCGCCAGCAGCGGAAACAGGGCCACCGGCGAGCAGTACTTC
clone_size: .
v_call: TRBV5-1
d_call: .
cdr3_length: 14
j_call: TRBJ2-7

cdr3_aa: CASSWGQGQPQHF
cdr3_nt: TGTGCCAGCAGTTGGGGACAAGGGCAGCCCCAGCATTTT
clone_size: .
v_call: TRBV27
d_call: .
cdr3_length: 13
j_call: TRBJ1-5

cdr3_aa: CASSLEGLAGGPSYNEQFF
cdr3_nt: TGCGCCAGCAGCTTGGAGGGACTAGCGGGAGGGCCCTCCTACAATGAGCAGTTCTTC
clone_size: .
v_call: TRBV5-1
d_call: TRBD2
cdr3_length: 19
j_call: TRBJ2-1

cdr3_aa: CSVDRVNTEAFF
cdr3_nt: TGCAGCGTGGACAGGGTTAACACTGAAGCTTTCTTT
clone_size: .
v_call: TRBV29-1
d_call: TRBD1
cdr3_length: 12
j_call: TRBJ1-1

cdr3_aa: CASSSTSGSMDTQYF
cdr3_nt: TGTGCCAGTAGTTCCACTAGCGGGAGTATGGATACGCAGTATTTT
clone_size: .
v_call: TRBV19
d_call: TRBD2
cdr3_length: 15
j_call: TRBJ2-3

cdr3_aa: CASSLGAGGSYNEQFF
cdr3_nt: TGCGCCAGCAGCTTGGGGGCAGGGGGCTCCTACAATGAGCAGTTCTTC
clone_size: .
v_call: TRBV5-1
d_call: TRBD1
cdr3_length: 16
j_call: TRBJ2-1

cdr3_aa: CASSVLQALWAKNIQYF
cdr3_nt: TGTGCCAGCAGCGTCCTACAGGCCCTATGGGCCAAAAACATTCAGTACTTC
clone_size: .
v_call: TRBV5-8
d_call: .
cdr3_length: 17
j_call: TRBJ2-4

cdr3_aa: CSVPRENTGELFF
cdr3_nt: TGCAGCGTTCCCCGGGAGAACACCGGGGAGCTGTTTTTT
clone_size: .
v_call: TRBV29-1
d_call: .
cdr3_length: 13
j_call: TRBJ2-2

cdr3_aa: CASSGTAGNTIYF
cdr3_nt: TGTGCCAGTAGCGGGACAGCAGGAAACACCATATATTTT
clone_size: few
v_call: TRBV19
d_call: TRBD1
cdr3_length: 13
j_call: TRBJ1-3

cdr3_aa: CAISESGDQPQHF
cdr3_nt: TGTGCCATCAGTGAGTCAGGGGATCAGCCCCAGCATTTT
clone_size: .
v_call: TRBV10-3
d_call: .
cdr3_length: 13
j_call: TRBJ1-5

cdr3_aa: CASSFRGQGRMNTEAFF
cdr3_nt: TGCGCCAGCAGCTTTCGAGGACAGGGGAGAATGAACACTGAAGCTTTCTTT
clone_size: .
v_call: TRBV5-1
d_call: TRBD1
cdr3_length: 17
j_call: TRBJ1-1

cdr3_aa: CASSQNGQVRSPLHF
cdr3_nt: TGCGCCAGCAGCCAAAACGGACAGGTCCGGTCACCCCTCCACTTT
clone_size: once
v_call: TRBV4-1
d_call: TRBD1
cdr3_length: 15
j_call: TRBJ1-6

cdr3_aa: CASSLWGVETQYF
cdr3_nt: TGTGCCAGCAGCTTATGGGGAGTAGAGACCCAGTACTTC
clone_size: few
v_call: TRBV7-7
d_call: .
cdr3_length: 13
j_call: TRBJ2-5

cdr3_aa: CASSLDGTNTGELFF
cdr3_nt: TGTGCCAGCAGCTTGGACGGGACGAACACCGGGGAGCTGTTTTTT
clone_size: .
v_call: TRBV5-8
d_call: .
cdr3_length: 15
j_call: TRBJ2-2

cdr3_aa: CASSFLQETQYF
cdr3_nt: TGCGCCAGCAGCTTCCTCCAAGAGACCCAGTACTTC
clone_size: .
v_call: TRBV5-1
d_call: .
cdr3_length: 12
j_call: TRBJ2-5

cdr3_aa: CASKVGSSYEQYF
cdr3_nt: TGTGCCAGCAAAGTGGGCTCATCCTACGAGCAGTACTTC
clone_size: few
v_call: TRBV2
d_call: .
cdr3_length: 13
j_call: TRBJ2-7

cdr3_aa: CASSGIGGRAKNIQYF
cdr3_nt: TGTGCCAGCAGCGGCATTGGCGGGCGAGCCAAAAACATTCAGTACTTC
clone_size: .
v_call: TRBV6-6
d_call: .
cdr3_length: 16
j_call: TRBJ2-4

cdr3_aa: CASSEAPQLHREQYF
cdr3_nt: TGTGCCAGCAGTGAAGCGCCACAGCTTCATCGCGAGCAGTACTTC
clone_size: .
v_call: TRBV6-1
d_call: .
cdr3_length: 15
j_call: TRBJ2-7

cdr3_aa: CASSLQGSYEQYF
cdr3_nt: TGTGCCAGCAGCTTACAGGGTTCCTACGAGCAGTACTTC
clone_size: .
v_call: TRBV5-4
d_call: .
cdr3_length: 13
j_call: TRBJ2-7

cdr3_aa: CASRSQGALSNEQFF
cdr3_nt: TGTGCCAGCAGAAGTCAGGGGGCTTTATCCAATGAGCAGTTCTTC
clone_size: .
v_call: TRBV5-5
d_call: TRBD1
cdr3_length: 15
j_call: TRBJ2-1

cdr3_aa: CASSLGGALTDTQYF
cdr3_nt: TGTGCCAGCAGCCTCGGGGGGGCCCTCACAGATACGCAGTATTTT
clone_size: .
v_call: TRBV4-2
d_call: TRBD2
cdr3_length: 15
j_call: TRBJ2-3

cdr3_aa: CASSPGTSPDTQYF
cdr3_nt: TGTGCCAGCTCACCCGGGACTAGTCCAGATACGCAGTATTTT
clone_size: .
v_call: TRBV18
d_call: TRBD2
cdr3_length: 14
j_call: TRBJ2-3

cdr3_aa: CASSFLPRGGQETQYF
cdr3_nt: TGTGCCAGCAGTTTTCTTCCTCGGGGGGGCCAAGAGACCCAGTACTTC
clone_size: .
v_call: TRBV28
d_call: TRBD2
cdr3_length: 16
j_call: TRBJ2-5

cdr3_aa: CASSRTVNTGELFF
cdr3_nt: TGTGCCAGCAGCCGGACTGTGAACACCGGGGAGCTGTTTTTT
clone_size: once
v_call: TRBV6-5
d_call: .
cdr3_length: 14
j_call: TRBJ2-2

cdr3_aa: CASSLLAGGADTQYF
cdr3_nt: TGTGCCAGCAGCCTACTAGCGGGGGGGGCAGATACGCAGTATTTT
clone_size: .
v_call: TRBV28
d_call: TRBD2
cdr3_length: 15
j_call: TRBJ2-3

cdr3_aa: CASSLGQTYEQYF
cdr3_nt: TGTGCCAGCAGTCTCGGACAGACCTACGAGCAGTACTTC
clone_size: .
v_call: TRBV27
d_call: .
cdr3_length: 13
j_call: TRBJ2-7

cdr3_aa: CASSYSIGSGGELFF
cdr3_nt: TGTGCCAGCAGTTACTCGATAGGGAGTGGCGGGGAGCTGTTTTTT
clone_size: .
v_call: TRBV6-6
d_call: .
cdr3_length: 15
j_call: TRBJ2-2